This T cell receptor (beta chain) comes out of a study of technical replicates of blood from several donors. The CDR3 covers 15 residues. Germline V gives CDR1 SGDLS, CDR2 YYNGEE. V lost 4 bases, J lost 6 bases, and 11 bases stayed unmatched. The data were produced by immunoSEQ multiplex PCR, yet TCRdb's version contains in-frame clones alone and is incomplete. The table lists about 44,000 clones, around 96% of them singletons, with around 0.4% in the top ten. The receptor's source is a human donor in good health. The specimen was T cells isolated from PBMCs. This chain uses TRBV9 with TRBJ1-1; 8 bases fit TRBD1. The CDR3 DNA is TGTGCCAGCAGCCTGATGACAGGGGCTGGCGCTGAAGCTTTCTTT. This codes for CASSLMTGAGAEAFF.